This TCR beta chain was identified during a study of T cell changes during pregnancy in multiple sclerosis. Per germline, CDR1 SSHAT and CDR2 FNYEAQ (reference sequence). CDR3 length equals 14 residues. The method was immunoSEQ multiplex PCR; TCRdb's version includes in-frame clones alone and lacks a portion of them. The sample holds tens of thousands of clones, just over 90% seen once. As to this clone: One end of the junction fails to match germline, which may point to a read error.

This clonotype was obtained from a female donor in good health, enrolled as a control in a pregnancy study. The chain links TRBV7-7 to TRBJ2-7; D is unresolved. The sample consisted of peripheral blood, taken in the second trimester of pregnancy. The CDR3, as DNA: TGTGCTAGCAGCTTAGGCGCAAGCTCCTACGAGCAGTACTTC. Translated, it gives CASSLGASSYEQYF.